This T cell receptor beta chain was sequenced in a study of regulatory T cells in long-lasting Graves disease. The study's findings and limits: Persistent Graves' patients possessed reduced TCR diversity relative to recently diagnosed ones. Repertoires from persistent disease leaned toward TRBV28, TRBJ1-2 and TRBJ2-5.

Library construction for TCR beta used iRepertoire HTBI primers and Arm-PCR of CDR3 regions. Original analysis: Among the samples, 60 to 75 TRBV and 12 to 15 TRBJ segments were identified. TCRdb ran MiXCR on the multiplex PCR reads and lists one entry per CDR3 protein. TCRdb's processing, not the study's, gives the V and J calls here. The sample has about 430,000 distinct CDR3 sequences; around 23% are singletons. Sample time point: persistent/refractory GD, antithyroid drugs over 5 years with positive TRAb. Following extraction of RNA from PBMCs, that RNA was used to make the TCR library. By American Thyroid Association guidelines, Graves' disease was diagnosed in the cohort. V was cut by 0 bases and J by 11 bases, with 16 bases left in between. Germline V CDR1 and CDR2: SGHTA, FQGNSA. The CDR3 sequence is 14 residues long. This clonotype was counted only a few times. The antigen remains unidentified.

Source: peripheral blood mononuclear cells (PBMCs), taken when the disease was refractory, from a patient treated with antithyroid drugs. The source of this sequence is a female donor with Graves disease. The chain couples TRBV7-2 to TRBJ1-1, with D perhaps TRBD1 (6 bases). In DNA, the CDR3 is TGTGCCAGCAGCTTAGCCGGGGGCCTGGAACCTGCTTTCTTT. Translation: CASSLAGGLEPAFF.